The 6 T cell receptor beta chains listed next were all sequenced from one sample in a study of blood T cell repertoires in COVID-19. Profiled with immunoSEQ multiplex PCR; TCRdb holds only in-frame clones, not every one. The data contain approximately 290,000 clones, around 89% of them singletons. The sequenced sample was peripheral blood. The receptors derive from a young man with acute or convalescent COVID-19.

The chain has TRBV11-2 and TRBJ2-2; TRBD2 aligns across 9 bases. Germline V gene data show CDR1 as SGHAT and CDR2 as FQNNGV. CDR3 size: 15 residues. V lost 7 bases and J lost 1; bases outside the gene matches: 4. CDR3 in DNA: TGTGCCAGCAAAAAGACTAGCGGGAACACCGGGGAGCTGTTTTTT. Protein product: CASKKTSGNTGELFF.

The CDR3 spells CASSVEAGGRQYEQYF. CDR3 sequence (DNA): TGTGCCAGCAGCGTAGAAGCGGGAGGGCGTCAATACGAGCAGTACTTC. The chain links TRBV9 to TRBJ2-7; 10 positions agree with TRBD2. This CDR3 has 16 amino acids. Unmatched junction bases numbered 7, after V lost 0 bases and J lost 4 bases. The germline V gene encodes CDR1 SGDLS and CDR2 YYNGEE.

V is TRBV6-6 and J is TRBJ2-5; 15 bases align to TRBD2. Germline V gene lookup returns CDR1 MNHNY and CDR2 SVGAGI (reference sequence). This CDR3 is built from 16 residues. The J segment lost 4 bases and the V segment lost 4 bases, leaving 4 bases of the junction unmatched. CDR3 residues: CASSWTSGGAGETQYF. CDR3 nucleotides: TGTGCCAGCAGTTGGACTAGCGGGGGGGCAGGAGAGACCCAGTACTTC.

The rearrangement links TRBV28 to TRBJ1-5; possible D gene TRBD1, 5 bases. Between the trimmed V and J ends, which lost 6 bases and 1 base, there was a span of 16 bases. CDR3 length: 16 amino acids. Germline CDR1 and CDR2: MDHEN and SYDVKM. The CDR3 sequence: CASSMDIFTSNQPQHF. CDR3 in DNA: TGTGCCAGCAGCATGGACATCTTCACGAGCAATCAGCCCCAGCATTTT.

The chain carries TRBV4-1 and TRBJ2-1; TRBD2 agrees at 7 bases. V lost 4 bases to trimming and J lost 1 base; unmatched junction nucleotides: 7. The CDR3 extends over 16 amino acids. Germline V gene lookup returns CDR1 MGHRA and CDR2 YSYEKL. This CDR3 is CASSPGEGKSYNEQFF. As DNA, the CDR3 is TGCGCCAGCAGCCCCGGGGAGGGTAAATCCTACAATGAGCAGTTCTTC.

The chain links TRBV24-1 to TRBJ2-1; 8 bases map to TRBD1. V was clipped by 5 bases and J by 0 bases; unmatched bases: 5. CDR1 and CDR2 from the germline V gene are KGHDR and SFDVKD. This CDR3 has 16 amino acids. This chain's CDR3 is CATSGTGPSSYNEQFF. The CDR3 coding sequence is TGTGCCACCAGTGGGACAGGGCCCAGCTCCTACAATGAGCAGTTCTTC.